This record looks at one TCR beta chain sequence and its context. The sample comes from a study of blood T cell repertoires in COVID-19. The authors' processing: Amplification with reference gene primers provided the estimates of nucleated cell counts. Measured with immunoSEQ multiplex PCR; TCRdb has only the in-frame clones, and not every one. That table supplies the V and J calls and clone size; D and trimming were determined from the DNA. The sample has about 69,000 clones, around 86% seen once. Germline CDR1 reads MNHEY; CDR2 reads SVGAGI. Trimming pared 6 bases from V and 5 bases from J, leaving 16 bases between. CDR3 length equals 14 residues.

This chain uses TRBV6-5 with TRBJ2-5; possible D gene TRBD1, 5 bases. The sample comprised peripheral blood. The TCR comes from a man aged 80 or over with acute or convalescent COVID-19. The CDR3 DNA sequence: TGTGCCAGCAGCGTGACAGCTTTCCTGGAGACCCAGTACTTC. Protein: CASSVTAFLETQYF.